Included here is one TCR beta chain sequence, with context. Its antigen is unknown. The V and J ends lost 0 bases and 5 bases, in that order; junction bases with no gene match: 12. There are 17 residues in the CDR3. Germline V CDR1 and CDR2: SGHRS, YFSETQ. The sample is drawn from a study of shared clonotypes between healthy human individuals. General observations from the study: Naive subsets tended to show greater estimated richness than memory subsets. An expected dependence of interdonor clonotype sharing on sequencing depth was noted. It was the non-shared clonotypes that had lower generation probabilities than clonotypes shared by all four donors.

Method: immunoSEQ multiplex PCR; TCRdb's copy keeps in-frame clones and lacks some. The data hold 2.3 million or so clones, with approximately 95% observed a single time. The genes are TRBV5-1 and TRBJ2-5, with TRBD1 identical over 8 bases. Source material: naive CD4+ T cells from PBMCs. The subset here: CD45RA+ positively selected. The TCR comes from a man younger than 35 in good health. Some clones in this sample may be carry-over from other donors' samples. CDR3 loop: CASSLGPGTGRRETQYF. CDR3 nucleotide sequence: TGCGCCAGCAGCTTGGGGCCCGGGACAGGCAGGAGGGAGACCCAGTACTTC. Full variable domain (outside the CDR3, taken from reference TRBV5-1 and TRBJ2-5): KAGVTQTPRYLIKTRGQQVTLSCSPISGHRSVSWYQQTPGQGLQFLFEYFSETQRNKGNFPGRFSGRQFSNSRSEMNVSTLELGDSALYLCASSLGPGTGRRETQYFGPGTRLLVL.